The T cell receptor (beta chain) described here comes from a study of cytomegalovirus exposure and HLA in healthy donors. General study results and limits: As a later analysis revealed, most CMV-associated TCR beta chains appeared HLA-restricted. TCR beta chain V- and J-gene trimming was linked, in a later analysis, to a missense variant in DCLRE1C. Later analysis showed TCR association rates varying by HLA locus, highest for DRB1 and lowest for HLA-C.

V was cut by 0 bases and J by 0 bases, with 6 bases left in between. This CDR3 is built from 14 residues. The V gene's germline CDR1 is GTSNPN and CDR2 SVGIG (reference sequence). Those who donated were healthy bone marrow donors. It was with 60 Vbeta and 13 Jbeta primers that the PCR ran. The method was immunoSEQ multiplex PCR; TCRdb's version includes in-frame clones alone and lacks a portion of them. The profile shows 200,000 to 300,000 clones, roughly 81% of them singletons. Concerning this clone: Its cognate antigen is unknown.

This TCR was recovered from a middle-aged woman in good health and CMV-seropositive. This chain uses TRBV30 with TRBJ2-1; no clear D. The sequenced sample was PBMCs. This chain's CDR3 is CAWSVVSSYNEQFF. The CDR3 nucleotides read TGTGCCTGGAGTGTAGTTAGCTCCTACAATGAGCAGTTCTTC. The variable domain in full, with the rest retrieved from reference TRBV30 and TRBJ2-1, is SQTIHQWPATLVQPVGSPLSLECTVEGTSNPNLYWYRQAAGRGLQLLFYSVGIGQISSEVPQNLSASRPQDRQFILSSKKLLLSDSGFYLCAWSVVSSYNEQFFGPGTRLTVL.